One sample yielded the 3 T cell receptor beta chains listed below, sequenced in a study of memory CD4+ T cells and cytomegalovirus serostatus. The sort gate was single viable CD3+CD4+CD8-CD45RO+ cells for memory CD4+ T cells. Repertoires were generated with immunoSEQ multiplex PCR, while TCRdb's copy carries only in-frame clones and drops some. This repertoire shows around 60,000 clones, approximately 85% found once; its top ten account for about 0.8%. The specimen sequenced was memory CD4+ T cells from blood. The origin of the receptors is an adult in good health and CMV-seronegative.

This chain uses TRBV6-1 with TRBJ1-5; D may be TRBD1 (5 bases). The CDR3 loop spans 20 amino acids. Trimming took off 3 bases at V and 4 bases at J, with 28 bases between the two ends. CDR1 and CDR2 from the germline V gene are MNHNS and SASEGT. DNA for the CDR3: TGTGCCAGCAGTGAGAGGAGTTTACGTTATCAGGGAAGTGGAAATCAGCCCCAGCATTTT. The encoded protein is CASSERSLRYQGSGNQPQHF.

This clone appeared once. V gene TRBV5-1 combines with J gene TRBJ2-2; 10 nucleotides align to TRBD1. Germline lookup yields CDR1 SGHRS and CDR2 YFSETQ. CDR3 size: 15 residues. Trimming at V came to 4 bases and at J to 6 bases, leaving 6 bases not matched to a gene. For the CDR3, the DNA is TGCGCCAGCAGCCCCGGGACAGGGGTCCCCGGGGAGCTGTTTTTT. Its protein is CASSPGTGVPGELFF.

The genes are TRBV4-1 and TRBJ2-7, with 8 nucleotides matching TRBD1. After removal of 2 bases from V and 0 bases from J, the junction contained 9 bases not matched to a gene. Germline V gives CDR1 MGHRA, CDR2 YSYEKL. The CDR3 has 17 amino acids. The CDR3 here is CASSQNRGTGSSYEQYF. The CDR3 coding sequence is TGCGCCAGCAGCCAAAATCGAGGGACAGGCAGCTCCTACGAGCAGTACTTC.